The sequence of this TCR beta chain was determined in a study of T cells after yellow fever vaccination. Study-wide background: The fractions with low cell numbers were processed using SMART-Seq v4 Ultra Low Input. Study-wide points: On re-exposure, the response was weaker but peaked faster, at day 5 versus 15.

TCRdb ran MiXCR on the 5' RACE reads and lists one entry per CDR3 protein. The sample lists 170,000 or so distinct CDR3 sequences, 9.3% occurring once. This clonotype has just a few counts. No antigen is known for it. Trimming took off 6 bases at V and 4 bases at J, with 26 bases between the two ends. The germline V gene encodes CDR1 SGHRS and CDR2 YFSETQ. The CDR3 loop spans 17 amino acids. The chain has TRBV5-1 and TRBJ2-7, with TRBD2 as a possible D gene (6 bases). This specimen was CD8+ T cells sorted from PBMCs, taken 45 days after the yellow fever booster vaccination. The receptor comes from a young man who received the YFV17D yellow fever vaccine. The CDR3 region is CASTPPAAGSTPYEQYF. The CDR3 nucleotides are TGCGCCAGCACCCCGCCCGCGGCGGGGAGCACACCTTACGAGCAGTACTTC.